This paragraph covers one T cell receptor beta chain sequence. This record comes from a study of blood T cell repertoires in COVID-19. Study context: Acute-phase and convalescent COVID-19 samples originated in the United States, Italy and Spain. T cells, B-cell-depleted T cells, or PBMCs supplied cDNA or gDNA.

V lost 6 bases, J lost 0 bases, and 11 bases lay in between. The CDR3 length is 14 residues. Germline-derived CDR1 and CDR2 are SGHTS and YDEGEE. Libraries were prepared by immunoSEQ multiplex PCR; TCRdb keeps only in-frame clonotypes and omits some of them. The table includes fewer than 90,000 clones, 70% to 90% detected once. The specimen was peripheral blood. The rearrangement joins TRBV5-8 to TRBJ2-3; D perhaps matches TRBD2 (5 bases). The TCR originated in a woman older than 75 with active COVID-19. The CDR3 loop is CASTFGVSTDTQYF. For the CDR3, the DNA is TGTGCCAGCACCTTCGGGGTCAGCACAGATACGCAGTATTTT.